This T cell receptor beta chain was identified during a study of spatial heterogeneity in lung cancer (dated by TCRdb to about 2019). Background for the entire study: Beta-chain transcripts were consistently detected in greater numbers than alpha-chain transcripts, which likely reflected higher beta-chain transcript abundance. TCR alpha and beta repertoires were quantitatively compared across multiple tumor regions, matched nontumor lung and blood in non-small cell lung cancer. The study linked features of the TCR repertoire to counts of nonsynonymous mutations, which were determined by whole-exome sequencing of tumor tissue. In the raw uncorrected reads, each unique combination of TCR and UMI appeared on average more than ten times. Both alpha and beta chains were TCR-sequenced in samples taken at surgery, namely 220 tumor regions, around 70 matched nontumor lung samples and approximately 51 PBMC samples. What the authors observed across the whole study: Confirming at a functional level the hypothesis that regional TCRs recognize regional mutations was considered to require additional single-cell paired TCR alpha and beta sequencing. Ubiquitous expanded tumor TCRs showed up in blood more often at tumor resection than at routine follow-up.

Library generation was performed with 5' RACE. Sequencing instrument: NextSeq 500. The TCR library protocol attached a unique molecular identifier to each TCR cDNA molecule to allow correction of PCR and sequencing errors. For the original study's pipeline: Decombinator tools were used for TCR identification, UMI-based error correction and CDR3 extraction. TCRs above a frequency of 2 per 1,000, corresponding to the top 1% of the tumor frequency distribution, were defined as expanded. Renyi diversity was calculated using the R vegan package after each repertoire was subsampled 100 times to 5,000 TCRs. CDR3 similarity networks were built from amino acid triplet string-kernel similarity, with CDR3s being connected when pairwise similarity was above 0.82. The raw public reads went through TCRdb reprocessing: fastp at Q25, MiXCR clone calling, in-frame beta chains kept. Every CDR3 protein is listed once, alongside the most common genes and DNA of its rows. The V and J calls shown here were made by TCRdb, not taken from the authors' results. The sample yields about 52,000 distinct CDR3 sequences; roughly 7.5% were counted once. The ten most abundant clones make up 2.9% of the sample.

This clonotype was counted ten times or more. This receptor's antigen is unknown. Base qualities were left out, and no much larger clone turns up one base away. Explained via the paper, the time point label denotes: sample taken at primary tumor resection. Whole RNA extracted from tumor and nontumor lung tissue, or from cryopreserved PBMC samples, was used for TCR sequencing without cell sorting. The donors were about 65 patients from the lung TRACERx cohort who had early-stage, untreated non-small cell lung cancer. Only patients with enough RNA available from two or more tumor regions were chosen for TCR sequencing. The germline V gene supplies CDR1 ENHRY and CDR2 SYGVKD. Trimming removed 3 bases from V and 2 bases from J, leaving 5 bases between the germline ends. The CDR3, cysteine through phenylalanine, is 12 amino acids long. The sequence is cut down to CDR3 DNA, 36 bases in frame from base 1.

The rearranged chain carries TRBV10-3 and TRBJ2-7, with the D gene call left open. Sample: PBMCs, taken at surgery. The origin of this receptor is a female donor with early-stage non-small cell lung cancer. The CDR3 loop reads CAISDQTYEQYF. The bases read TGTGCCATCAGTGACCAGACCTACGAGCAGTACTTC.